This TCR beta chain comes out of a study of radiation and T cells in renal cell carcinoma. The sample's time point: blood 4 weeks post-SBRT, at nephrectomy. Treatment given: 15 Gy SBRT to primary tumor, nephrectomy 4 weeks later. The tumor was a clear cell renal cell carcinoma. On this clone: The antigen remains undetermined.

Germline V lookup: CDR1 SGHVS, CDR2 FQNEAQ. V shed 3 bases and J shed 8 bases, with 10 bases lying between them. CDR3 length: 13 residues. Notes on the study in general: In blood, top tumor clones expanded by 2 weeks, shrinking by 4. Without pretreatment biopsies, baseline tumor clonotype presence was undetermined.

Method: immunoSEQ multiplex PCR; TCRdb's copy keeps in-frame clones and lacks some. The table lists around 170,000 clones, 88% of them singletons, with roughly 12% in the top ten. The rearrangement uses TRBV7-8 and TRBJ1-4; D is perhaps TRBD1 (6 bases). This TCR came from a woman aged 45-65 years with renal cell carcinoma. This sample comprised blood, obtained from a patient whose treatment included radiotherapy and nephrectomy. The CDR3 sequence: CASSFRGNEKLFF. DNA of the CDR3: TGTGCCAGCAGCTTTAGGGGGAACGAAAAACTGTTTTTT.